This TCR beta chain was retrieved from a study of radiotherapy plus CTLA-4 blockade in lung cancer. The assay was immunoSEQ multiplex PCR, and TCRdb's table has in-frame clones only and misses some. The profile shows 80,000 to 95,000 clones, roughly 80% of them singletons. Concerning this clone: The antigen is not known.

The study gave focal radiation plus ipilimumab CTLA-4 blockade to patients with chemo-refractory metastatic non-small-cell lung cancer. Study-wide results and limits: Expansion of tumor-derived TCR clones was observed in blood after radiotherapy plus ipilimumab. It was early blood T cell clone dynamics, with interferon-beta, that reportedly best predicted response.

V was pared by 4 bases and J by 2 bases, with 11 bases between. The CDR3 is 14 amino acids. Germline loops: CDR1 MGHRA, CDR2 YSYEKL. This sample comprised peripheral blood, obtained from a patient treated with radiotherapy plus ipilimumab. The sequence was collected from a human donor with non-small cell lung cancer that progressed on radiotherapy plus ipilimumab. The V call is TRBV4-1, the J call TRBJ2-5; D gene unclear. CDR3 in DNA: TGCGCCAGCAGCCGCCTCCCGCTGCAAGAGACCCAGTACTTC. This gives the protein CASSRLPLQETQYF.